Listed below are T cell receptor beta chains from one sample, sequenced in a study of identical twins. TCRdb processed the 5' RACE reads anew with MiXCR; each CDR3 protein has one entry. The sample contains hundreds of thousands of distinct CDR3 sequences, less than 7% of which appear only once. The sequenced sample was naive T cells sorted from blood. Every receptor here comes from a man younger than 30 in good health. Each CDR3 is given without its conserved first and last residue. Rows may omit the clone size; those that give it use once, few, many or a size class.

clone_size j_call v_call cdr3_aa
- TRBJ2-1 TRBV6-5 ASSYELAGADEQF
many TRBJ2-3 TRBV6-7 ASSYAWGGSGSDTQY
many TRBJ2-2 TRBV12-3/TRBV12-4 ASSPAGASPSTGELF
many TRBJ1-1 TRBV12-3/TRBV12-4 ASTPTSMNTEAF
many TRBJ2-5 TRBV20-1 SARDVSGQETQY
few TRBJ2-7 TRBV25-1 ASWDTGGQY
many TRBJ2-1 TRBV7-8 ASSSTPYEQF
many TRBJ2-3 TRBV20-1 SARGSLTDTQY
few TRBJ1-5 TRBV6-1 ASSEGGPRGRPQH
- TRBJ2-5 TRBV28 ASSLSLRRSVTQY
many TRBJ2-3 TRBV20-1 SAPLAGGTDTQY
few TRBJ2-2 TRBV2 ASSGRQGIGELF